What follows is one T cell receptor beta chain and its context. Its antigen specificity is not known. Base qualities were left out, and no much larger clone turns up one base away. This specimen belongs to a study of cytomegalovirus exposure and HLA in healthy donors (dated by TCRdb to about 2017). As for the study more broadly: According to an earlier analysis of a few hundred of the donors, about 179 million T cells yielded over 100 million unique TCR beta sequences and around 280 Gb of sequence data. Approximately 300 gigabases of sequencing data and around 80 million unique TCR sequences made up an early release that covered under 750 HLA-typed donors. Of the roughly 400 genotyped donors, approximately 83% fell in the genetic ancestry cluster associated with self-reported Caucasian donors. The study aimed to test whether cataloging public T cell receptors could reveal signatures of past pathogen exposure. The study profiled the T cell repertoires of under 700 subjects by immunosequencing and related them to cytomegalovirus serostatus. Besides the first cohort of 550 to 750 subjects, a separate validation cohort made up of roughly 120 different subjects was used. The study combined high-throughput TCR immunosequencing, statistical association of individual TCRs with disease status, and machine learning to predict cytomegalovirus infection status. A later analysis re-analyzed previously published TCR beta repertoires from 500 to 700 donors and added high-resolution HLA genotyping to study TCR occurrence patterns. Rather than using new phenotypic data, the later analysis identified candidate immune exposures from TCR beta sequences and from how often those sequences occurred across donors. To decide whether each TCR beta V gene segment behaved as functional or pseudogenic, an earlier analysis of fewer than 750 of the donors relied on high-throughput TCR beta sequencing. Alongside the repertoire data, information on donor age, sex, ethnicity and CMV serostatus was compiled. In a later genetic analysis, genome-wide SNP genotypes for about three fifths of the 666 donors were used, and that subset was treated as a discovery cohort. Every repertoire in the discovery cohort had been generated on one and the same sequencing platform. HLA typing included class I and class II loci at four-digit resolution. The number of donors typed differed by locus, with about 629-640 for A, B, C, DRB1 and DQB1, around 520 for DQA1, 600 to 610 for DPA1, and around 430 for DPB1. About five DR-DQ haplotypes were treated as single units for association and clustering because of strong linkage in the cohort. On average, roughly 250,000 unique TCR beta nucleotide sequences were sequenced per donor among some 430 genotyped donors of the cohort, with around 19% of those sequences being non-productive.

What the authors observed across the whole study: In a later analysis, the rate of TCR association differed among HLA loci, with DRB1 alleles having the most associated TCRs and HLA-C alleles having the fewest. The sequencing pipeline was judged likely to have produced a cluster of highly shared sequence variants as a technical artifact. Sequencing depth was assumed to be roughly uniform across donors in the presence/absence analyses, though that assumption may not hold. A further reported finding was that TCR beta sequences accurately predicted the HLA-A and HLA-B alleles for most subjects in the first cohort. While some public TCRs were present in many individuals, most TCR sequences turned up only very rarely across donors. A later analysis associated 16,951 TCR beta sequences with specific HLA alleles at a false discovery rate of 0.05. Because the 87-base-pair reads could not distinguish some IMGT-functional V segments, including TRBV6-2 and TRBV6-3, those segments were excluded. Immune exposure information for the cohort was limited to CMV serostatus. The study gave a list of 150 to 200 TCR beta chains associated with cytomegalovirus. In vitro tests confirmed that a few of the cytomegalovirus-associated TCR beta chains recognize cytomegalovirus antigens. A later genetic analysis reported fewer N-insertions in productive TCRs among donors in an Asian-associated ancestry cluster than the roughly 640-donor mean. Strong co-occurrence of HLA alleles, especially DR and DQ, made assigning TCR associations to individual alleles difficult. A later genetic analysis associated a missense DCLRE1C variant with V-gene and J-gene trimming of TCR beta chains, and an independent cohort replicated the association. In a later analysis, HLA-associated TCR beta chains were found to be more clonally expanded and to have lower generation probabilities than equally common non-associated chains. HLA typing was unavailable for some donors at each locus, so association tests used only the typed subset. Linkage disequilibrium might explain the correlated functional status among segregating V segments, but an unknown experimental factor could not be excluded. Because counts were too low, fewer than 20 rarely observed V segments, including chromosome 9 orphons, were excluded from the earlier analysis of about 500 of the donors. Several of the top co-occurrence clusters appeared to be linked to parvovirus B19, influenza, CMV and Epstein-Barr virus, according to a later analysis. The authors suggested that the approach could potentially be extended to other disease states and immunological phenotypes. This cohort had only TCR beta chains sequenced, and the lack of alpha or paired-chain data limited which features could be detected. Most CMV-associated TCR beta chains appeared to be HLA-restricted in a later analysis, and the HLA associations seemed to be driven largely by CMV exposure. In an earlier analysis of approximately 590 of the donors, most TCR beta V segments were observed in productive rearrangements about 87% or about 30% of the time, broadly matching IMGT annotations. In both the original and validation cohorts, the classifier was reported to diagnose cytomegalovirus status with high specificity and sensitivity.

The library was built by means of the immunoSEQ multiplex PCR assay. For the multiplex PCR, a mixture combining 60 forward primers for TCR Vbeta segments and 13 reverse primers for TCR Jbeta segments was used. Amplification of the CDR3 region of rearranged TCR beta genes was performed with a multiplex PCR assay on genomic DNA. The Illumina HiSeq System was used to sequence the amplified TCR beta libraries as 87-base-pair reads. Per the authors' processing: Across the 500 to 750 repertoires, a later analysis counted 60 million to 90 million unique TCR beta chains, approximately 12 million of which were shared by at least two donors. Raw reads were error-corrected and collapsed into unique sequences with a nearest-neighbor algorithm that merged closely related sequences to remove PCR and sequencing errors. V, D and J gene segments were assigned by aligning CDR3 sequences to IMGT reference sequences. Each retained sequence needed at least a six-nucleotide match to both a V gene segment and a J gene segment. A rearrangement counted as productive if the CDR3 had no stop codons and remained in frame with V and J, and every other rearrangement counted as non-productive. CDR3 was defined according to IMGT convention as the region running from the second conserved V-encoded cysteine to the conserved J-encoded phenylalanine. In an earlier analysis of some 550 of the donors, sequences lacking an unambiguous match to a single V gene segment were excluded. In an earlier analysis of 587 of the donors, a V segment was called functional when productive rearrangements were above 56.7%, and segregating when the standard deviation between donors exceeded 5%. A statistical classification framework was developed to diagnose cytomegalovirus status using the catalog of TCR beta chain sequences. In a later analysis, TCR nucleotide sequences were compared against IMGT/GENE-DB human TR gene sequences so that V and J genes could be assigned. The TCRdist pipeline was used in a later analysis to assign CDR3 sequences and most-parsimonious VDJ recombination scenarios. In a later analysis, every TCR beta chain was defined by the combination of its CDR3 amino acid sequence and its V-gene family, and reads without a unique V-gene family were dropped. As a way to deal with suspected cross-contamination and a sequencing artifact, a later analysis dropped approximately 570 nucleotide sequences that were highly shared and had low generation probability. A later analysis calculated a clonal expansion index for each public chain from normalized within-repertoire ranks of inferred template counts. Generation probabilities in a later analysis came from a VDJ recombination model fitted to out-of-frame rearrangements, and those results were checked against IGoR. A later analysis scored TCR-TCR, TCR-HLA and TCR-CMV co-occurrence with hypergeometric tests, applying a repertoire-size bias correction to TCR pairs. False discovery rates were estimated in a later analysis by permuting HLA or CMV assignments 20 times. A later analysis grouped co-occurring TCRs with DBSCAN, adding TCRdist sequence similarity when clustering within HLA-allele-positive subsets. Co-occurrence clustering excluded repertoires with fewer than 30,000 or more than 120,000 public chains, plus five with anomalous nucleotide sharing. TCRdb provides this immuneACCESS table in a form limited to in-frame rearrangements. Some clones are lacking; in checked studies, under half of them reflect an unresolved V gene, and why the rest are absent is not known. The V and J calls and clone size are taken from that table; D and trimming were inferred from the DNA. Recorded for this sample are 190,000 or so clones; 75% to 85% of them occurred a single time. The ten most abundant clones make up 0.65% of the sample.

In total, about 650 healthy bone marrow donors made up the cohort. At the time of sampling, all cohort members were nominally healthy, though unrecorded immune exposures were likely present. The donor was CMV seronegative and was included in the group of several hundred seronegative cohort members. Each donor provided a peripheral blood sample, and peripheral blood mononuclear cells were used for TCR beta sequencing. Genomic DNA extraction from the blood cell samples was performed with the Qiagen DNeasy Blood Extraction Kit. The germline V gene (reference sequence) provides CDR1 PRHDT and CDR2 FYEKMQ. Compared with germline, V lacks 2 bases and J lacks 6 bases; bases without a gene match: 23. Counted from cysteine to phenylalanine, this CDR3 has 22 amino acids. The entry retains the CDR3 DNA only, 66 bases that are in frame from base 1.

What was sequenced was PBMCs. Rearrangement joined TRBV13 to TRBJ2-1; TRBD2 fits 12 bases in the junction. This TCR was recovered from a boy aged 5-17 years in good health and CMV-seronegative. The DNA reads as follows: TGTGCCAGCAGCTTAAAACTAGCGGGAGGTTGGAACCCGCACCGATCGTTCAATGAGCAGTTCTTC. It is translated as CASSLKLAGGWNPHRSFNEQFF. Where the CDR3 stops, the reference TRBV13 and TRBJ2-1 genes take over; the full variable domain is AAGVIQSPRHLIKEKRETATLKCYPIPRHDTVYWYQQGPGQDPQFLISFYEKMQSDKGSIPDRFSAQQFSDYHSELNMSSLELGDSALYFCASSLKLAGGWNPHRSFNEQFFGPGTRLTVL.